The text below deals with one T cell receptor beta chain. Its binding antigen is unknown. No base quality values were provided; no much bigger clone lies one nucleotide off. The trial excluded patients who had a history of autoimmune disease or who were on systemic immunosuppression. In every dose cohort, peripheral blood was drawn for TCR sequencing at baseline, cycle 4 day 1, and cycle 7 day 1. The samples were drawn from a first-in-human, open-label, multicenter phase I dose-escalation trial of ivuxolimab. Adults with locally advanced or metastatic head and neck squamous cell, hepatocellular, melanoma or renal cell carcinoma were enrolled in the trial. Before TCR sequencing, CD4+ T cells and CD8+ T cells were sorted from peripheral blood as separate populations. The CDR3 runs 15 amino acids, cysteine and phenylalanine included. CDR3 DNA is the only sequence kept; it has 45 bases, read in frame from the first base. Deletion took 4 bases off V and 5 bases off J, with a span of 20 bases between the germline ends. CDR1 and CDR2, per the germline V gene, are SQVTM and ANQGSEA.

This entry is derived from a study of OX40 agonist ivuxolimab in advanced cancers. For the wider study: Ivuxolimab was an agonistic, fully human IgG2 monoclonal antibody directed against OX40 (CD134), a costimulatory receptor. Intravenous ivuxolimab was administered to patients every 2 weeks at six dose levels: 0.01, 0.1, 0.3, 1.5, 3 and 10 mg/kg. Of the 50 to 55 patients in dose escalation, some 20 had hepatocellular carcinoma, approximately 15 had melanoma, 9 had renal cell carcinoma and 9 had head and neck cancer. In the dose-escalation cohort, more than 75% of patients were male, and the mean age was around 60 years, with a range of roughly 20 to 79. Prior anti-PD-1, anti-PD-L1 or anti-CTLA-4 therapy was permitted, and 35% to 40% of dose-escalation patients had received checkpoint inhibitors. Partial responses occurred in three dose-escalation patients, of whom one had hepatocellular carcinoma and two had cutaneous melanoma. The purpose of peripheral TCRbeta sequencing was to test whether ivuxolimab changed TCR sequence diversity and led to clonal T-cell expansion. The paper covers the monotherapy dose-escalation part of the phase I ivuxolimab trial, which included N of about 56 patients.

Results the study describes overall, beyond this receptor: In partial responders in the 0.1-3.0 mg/kg groups, normalized peripheral clonal expansion was found to be among the lowest, especially among CD8+ T cells. Clonal expansion of both CD4+ and CD8+ blood T cells was observed from baseline to week 6 at doses 0.1 to 3.0 mg/kg. The antigen specificity of the clonally expanded peripheral T cells was not determined. Low levels of normalized T-cell clonal expansion were also seen in some nonresponding patients. After ivuxolimab, CD8+ T cells had more expanded clones than CD4+ T cells on average.

For sequencing of the TCRbeta CDR3 region, genomic DNA was extracted from the sorted cells. TCRbeta CDR3 regions were sequenced using the immunoSEQ Assay. Entries here come from immuneACCESS through TCRdb and include only in-frame sequences with V and J called. Some clones fail to appear in such tables; in the studies checked, an unresolved V gene covers under half of the shortfall, and the cause of the remainder is unknown. This sample comprises roughly 41,000 clones, about 86% of them detected only once. Together, the top ten hold 2.4% of the sample. Sequencing was performed on CD4+ or CD8+ T cells sorted from blood, taken in a trial of the OX40 agonist ivuxolimab. The receptor was derived from an adult with an advanced solid tumor such as melanoma, head and neck, liver or kidney cancer. The V and J genes are TRBV29-1 and TRBJ1-1; the best D guess is TRBD1, with 6 bases matching. The CDR3 reads CSVVTTPRGGTEAFF. The DNA reads as follows: TGCAGCGTTGTTACCACACCCAGGGGAGGGACTGAAGCTTTCTTT.